This T cell receptor (beta chain) was recovered during a study of blood T cell repertoires in COVID-19. The V and J ends lost 5 bases and 4 bases, in that order; junction bases with no gene match: 6. The CDR3 runs 14 residues. Germline lookup yields CDR1 GTSNPN and CDR2 SVGIG (reference sequence). Recruitment covered about two dozen US areas and drew participants whose ages spanned roughly 18 to 89 years. Cohorts were determined from participant-reported clinical history. Original methodology: Scientists estimated how many nucleated cells there were by amplifying reference gene primers. The assay was immunoSEQ multiplex PCR, and TCRdb's table has in-frame clones only and misses some. The V and J calls and clone size were taken over from that table, and D and trimming were inferred from the DNA. The repertoire holds under 400,000 clones, with about nine tenths as singletons.

V gene TRBV30 combines with J gene TRBJ2-7; 12 bases align to TRBD1. Sequencing input: PBMCs or T cells enriched from blood (not recorded which). This receptor was identified in a woman aged 25 to 39 who had been exposed to COVID-19. CDR3 sequence (DNA): TGTGCCTGGGATGGGACAGGGGGCGAGTACGAGCAGTACTTC. This gives the protein CAWDGTGGEYEQYF.